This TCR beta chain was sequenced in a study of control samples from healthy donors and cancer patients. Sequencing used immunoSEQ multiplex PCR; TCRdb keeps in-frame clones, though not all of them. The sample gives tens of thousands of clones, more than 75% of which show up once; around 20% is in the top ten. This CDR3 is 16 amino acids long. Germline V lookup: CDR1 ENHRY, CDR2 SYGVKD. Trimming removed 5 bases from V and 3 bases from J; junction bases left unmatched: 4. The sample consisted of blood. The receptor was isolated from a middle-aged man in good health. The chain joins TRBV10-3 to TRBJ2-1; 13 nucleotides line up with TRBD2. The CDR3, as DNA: TGTGCCATCAGTACCGGGACTAGCGGGGTCTACAATGAGCAGTTCTTC. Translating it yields CAISTGTSGVYNEQFF.